These 19 T cell receptor beta chains originate from one sample sequenced in a study of CD8 T cells in Susac syndrome (dated by TCRdb to about 2019). Library preparation was by the immunoSEQ multiplex PCR assay. RNA was extracted using the RNeasy kit, and roughly 0.45 to 1 microgram was reverse transcribed with random hexamers. The public reads were run again by TCRdb, first through fastp at Q25 and then through MiXCR, and only productive beta chains were kept. A single entry per CDR3 protein holds the most common genes and DNA from its merged rows. The sample has roughly 330,000 distinct CDR3 sequences on record, around 90% of them singletons. Together, the top ten hold roughly 0.059% of the sample. The sequenced sample was CD4+ T cells from PBMCs. These receptors all come from a human donor with multiple sclerosis.

This chain uses TRBV12-3 or TRBV12-4 with TRBJ1-2; TRBD1 agrees at 9 bases. Unmatched junction bases numbered 8, after V lost 5 bases and J lost 4 bases. This CDR3 has 15 residues. CDR3 sequence: CASSQGTGKPYGYTF. In DNA form, the CDR3 reads TGTGCCAGCAGTCAGGGGACAGGGAAACCCTATGGCTACACCTTC.

CDR3 residues: CASSIARGTGELFF. The CDR3 DNA follows: TGTGCCAGTAGTATAGCGCGCGGAACCGGGGAGCTGTTTTTT. The gene calls are TRBV19 and TRBJ2-2; no reliable D call. This CDR3 is 14 amino acids long. Trimming cost V 1 base and J 5 bases, with 8 bases left between them. Germline CDR1 and CDR2: LNHDA and SQIVND (reference sequence).

This rearrangement joins TRBV9 to TRBJ2-7, with TRBD1 matching over 8 bases. The germline V gene has CDR1 SGDLS and CDR2 YYNGEE. This CDR3 is built from 15 residues. V shed 4 bases, J shed 5 bases, and the junction held 11 bases outside the gene matches. CDR3 nucleotides: TGTGCCAGCAGCTCCAGAGGACAGGGATGGGACGAGCAGTACTTC. Encoded protein: CASSSRGQGWDEQYF.

The chain combines TRBV20-1 with TRBJ2-1, with 7 bases fitting TRBD2. The CDR3 is 14 residues long. In germline, CDR1 is DFQATT, CDR2 SNEGSKA (reference sequence). The V and J ends lost 5 bases and 1 base, in that order; junction bases with no gene match: 5. This CDR3 is CSARRLASYNEQFF. The CDR3 DNA reads TGCAGTGCTCGTCGACTAGCTTCCTACAATGAGCAGTTCTTC.

This clonotype has only a few counts. The DNA for the CDR3 is TGTGCCAGTAGACAGGGCTCCTACAATGAGCAGTTCTTC. Translating gives CASRQGSYNEQFF. The chain joins TRBV19 to TRBJ2-1; the D gene is possibly TRBD1 (6 bases). The germline gives CDR1 LNHDA, CDR2 SQIVND (reference sequence). This CDR3 contains 13 residues. V was cut by 6 bases and J by 0 bases, with 6 bases left in between.

This clonotype has a single count. The CDR3 spells CSVYRVPGELFF. CDR3 bases: TGCAGCGTGTACAGGGTACCCGGGGAGCTGTTTTTT. This chain uses TRBV29-1 with TRBJ2-2; D is perhaps TRBD1 (6 bases). This CDR3 is 12 amino acids long. From germline, CDR1 is SQVTM and CDR2 ANQGSEA. Trimming stripped 6 bases from V and 6 bases from J, with 11 bases between.

This clonotype was detected once. This rearrangement joins TRBV7-2 to TRBJ2-1, with D unresolved. V gave up 3 bases and J gave up 8 bases, with 8 bases separating them. The CDR3 totals 12 residues. Germline V lookup: CDR1 SGHTA, CDR2 FQGNSA. CDR3 region: CASSFFADEQFF. The DNA of the CDR3 is TGTGCCAGCAGCTTTTTTGCCGATGAGCAGTTCTTC.

CDR3: CASSQDLGISGGGQYF. DNA for the CDR3: TGTGCCAGCAGCCAAGATCTTGGGATTAGCGGAGGCGGGCAGTATTTT. The chain recombines TRBV4-2 with TRBJ2-3; perhaps TRBD2 as D (6 bases). Trimming left V 0 bases short and J 11 bases short, with 21 bases between. Germline V lookup: CDR1 LGHNA, CDR2 YNFKEQ. The CDR3 runs to 16 residues.

The chain joins TRBV7-6 to TRBJ2-7, with D possibly matching TRBD2 (5 bases). The CDR3 loop spans 15 amino acids. Germline V gene sequence: CDR1 SGHVS, CDR2 FNYEAQ. V was clipped by 7 bases and J by 5 bases, with 21 bases between them. The DNA for the CDR3 is TGTGCCAGCACCCTGGGCGGGTCTCTGGCTAACGAGCAGTACTTC. This sequence encodes CASTLGGSLANEQYF.

J is TRBJ2-5 and V is TRBV20-1; tentatively, D is TRBD1 (5 bases). The germline CDR1 and CDR2 sequences are DFQATT and SNEGSKA (reference sequence). There are 16 residues in the CDR3. Between the trimmed V and J ends, which lost 5 bases and 5 bases, there was a span of 24 bases. In DNA, the CDR3 is TGCAGTGCTCCTCGAAACCTCAATCGGAAGGGGGAGACCCAGTACTTC. It codes for CSAPRNLNRKGETQYF.

This chain joins TRBV4-2 and TRBJ2-5, with unresolved D. Germline V lookup: CDR1 LGHNA, CDR2 YNFKEQ. Between the trimmed V and J ends, which lost 1 base and 2 bases, there was a span of 11 bases. This CDR3 contains 15 residues. This CDR3 is CASSQVRQTQETQYF. The DNA for the CDR3 is TGTGCCAGCAGCCAAGTGAGGCAGACTCAAGAGACCCAGTACTTC.

The J gene is TRBJ2-3, the V gene TRBV6-2 or TRBV6-3; D is perhaps TRBD1 (6 bases). CDR3 size: 15 residues. The ends were cut back, 4 bases at V and 6 bases at J, with 17 bases in the middle. Per germline, CDR1 MNHEY and CDR2 SVGEGT. The CDR3 spells CASSFFGTLLDTQYF. For the CDR3, the DNA is TGTGCCAGCAGTTTTTTCGGGACACTCCTCGATACGCAGTATTTT.

The rearrangement uses TRBV9 and TRBJ2-1; TRBD1 might be the D (5 bases). V was trimmed by 4 bases and J by 8 bases, leaving 10 bases between them. Germline CDR1 and CDR2: SGDLS and YYNGEE. The CDR3 has 12 amino acids. CDR3: CASSPQGYEQFF. The CDR3 DNA sequence: TGTGCCAGCAGCCCCCAGGGCTATGAGCAGTTCTTC. Using reference TRBV9 and TRBJ2-1 for the parts outside the CDR3, the full variable domain is DSGVTQTPKHLITATGQRVTLRCSPRSGDLSVYWYQQSLDQGLQFLIQYYNGEERAKGNILERFSAQQFPDLHSELNLSSLELGDSALYFCASSPQGYEQFFGPGTRLTVL.

This chain uses TRBV29-1 with TRBJ2-1; D is unresolved. This CDR3 has 15 residues. CDR1 is SQVTM and CDR2 is ANQGSEA in the germline V gene. V lost 7 bases, J lost 0 bases, and 16 bases lay in between. The CDR3 region is CSAPRGGSSYNEQFF. The CDR3 region has the DNA TGCAGCGCCCCCCGCGGTGGTAGCTCCTACAATGAGCAGTTCTTC.

The chain employs TRBV19 and TRBJ2-4; 9 bases map to TRBD1. Germline V gene data show CDR1 as LNHDA and CDR2 as SQIVND (reference sequence). The junction had 8 bases not matched to a gene; V was cut back by 5 bases and J by 6 bases. This CDR3 comprises 15 residues. Written as DNA, the CDR3 is TGTGCCAGTAGTGCCCGGGACAGGGACCCAAACATTCAGTACTTC. It specifies CASSARDRDPNIQYF.

The chain recombines TRBV20-1 with TRBJ1-2; TRBD1 matches at 8 bases. V shed 6 bases, J shed 4 bases, and the junction held 4 bases outside the gene matches. The CDR3 covers 12 residues. Germline V gene data show CDR1 as DFQATT and CDR2 as SNEGSKA (reference sequence). CDR3 DNA sequence: TGCAGTGCAGAACAGGGGGTCTATGGCTACACCTTC. Protein product: CSAEQGVYGYTF.

This clonotype was seen a single time. V usage is TRBV4-1 and J usage is TRBJ1-1; weak D call: TRBD1 (6 bases). Trimming stripped 1 base from V and 6 bases from J, with 21 bases between. Per germline, CDR1 MGHRA and CDR2 YSYEKL. The CDR3 totals 17 residues. CDR3 DNA sequence: TGCGCCAGCAGCCAAGCGGCGACAGGTTCGGTTCGCCCTGAAGCTTTCTTT. This sequence encodes CASSQAATGSVRPEAFF.

The CDR3 reads CSARPGQTYGYTF. DNA of the CDR3: TGCAGTGCGCGCCCGGGACAGACCTATGGCTACACCTTC. The chain carries TRBV20-1 and TRBJ1-2; 7 positions match TRBD1. Unmatched junction bases numbered 8, after V lost 6 bases and J lost 4 bases. This CDR3 is 13 amino acids long. From germline, CDR1 is DFQATT and CDR2 SNEGSKA (reference sequence).

This rearrangement joins TRBV7-2 to TRBJ2-1, with a possible D match to TRBD2 (5 bases). Germline loops: CDR1 SGHTA, CDR2 FQGNSA. The CDR3 extends over 13 amino acids. V shed 0 bases and J shed 10 bases, with 10 bases lying between them. The CDR3 DNA reads as TGTGCCAGCAGCTTAGCGGAGGCCGCCGAGCAGTTCTTC. It is translated as CASSLAEAAEQFF.